This entry is about one T cell receptor beta chain. Its specific antigen is unknown. There are no base qualities to consult, and no much larger clone falls within one base. The immunoSEQ Assay, a bias-controlled multiplex PCR, was used to amplify TCRbeta CDR3 regions from genomic DNA. In the source study's methods: Nucleated cell counts per sample were estimated from amplification of reference gene primers within the assay. To quantify the absolute abundance of each unique TCRbeta CDR3 rearrangement, sequence reads were collapsed and filtered. Productive Simpson clonality was computed per sample as the square root of Simpson's diversity index over productive rearrangements. This is the immuneACCESS table as TCRdb keeps it, with only in-frame sequences that have V and J called. A part of the clones is gone; compared with another copy, unresolved V genes explain less than half, and the rest is unexplained. D and trimming were read from the DNA, whereas the V and J calls and clone size are those reported in that table. The sample table holds around 130,000 clones, of which about 84% were seen once. Jointly, the top ten make up 3.9% of the sample.

The data belong to a study of blood T cell repertoires in COVID-19 (dated by TCRdb to 2020 to 2021). At the level of the whole study: Collaborator samples came from the United States, Italy and Spain and covered acute and convalescent phases of COVID-19. The material from the prospective study consisted of cDNA or gDNA derived from T cells, B-cell-depleted T cells, or PBMCs. Deeply sampled blood TCRbeta repertoires from subjects exposed to, actively infected with, or recovered from COVID-19 were included in the dataset. The repertoires were released in a freely available public database intended as a resource for research on the immune response to SARS-CoV-2. The samples were drawn from two sources: the first 160 participants of the ongoing ImmuneRACE study, and 1,000 to 1,500 subjects contributed by 6 global collaborators. A de-identified subject ID, COVID-19 status, age in years and sex were almost always included in the sample metadata. Where HLA class I and class II types were available, the types were taken from metadata supplied by the sample provider, not from assay-based typing.

Whole blood was collected in K2EDTA tubes by collaborating institutions according to the institutions' own protocols. For TCRbeta analysis, collaborators shipped samples in one of three forms: frozen whole blood, isolated PBMCs, or DNA extracted from either of those sample types. V loses 2 bases, J loses 3 bases, and the germline ends lie 4 bases apart. Including the terminal cysteine and phenylalanine, the CDR3 comprises 11 residues. Kept here is only the CDR3 DNA, which spans 33 bases and is read in frame from base 1. Based on the germline V gene (reference sequence), the CDR1 and CDR2 sequences are GTSNPN and SVGIG. On the study overall, not on this receptor specifically: Clinical and demographic metadata were provided uncurated, with the amount varying by source and participant.

This clonotype was sampled from a man between 60 and 75 years old with acute or convalescent COVID-19. The sample was peripheral blood. This chain joins TRBV30 to TRBJ2-5; the D gene cannot be named for sure. The nucleotides are TGTGCCTGGAGTCCTAAAGAGACCCAGTACTTC. The encoded protein is CAWSPKETQYF.